The rows below give T cell receptor beta chains drawn from one sample of a study of blood T cell repertoires in COVID-19. Data came from immunoSEQ multiplex PCR; TCRdb stores just in-frame clones and leaves some out. This sample has 20,000 to 25,000 clones, with about nine tenths found just once. Sequenced material: peripheral blood. The receptors were sampled from a woman aged 70-85 years with active COVID-19. CDR3s include the opening cysteine and the closing phenylalanine or tryptophan. The order of the fields is V gene, clone size, D gene, J gene, CDR3 DNA, CDR3 protein. The D gene is left open where the match is weak. The listing skips clone size in some rows; elsewhere it reads once, few, many or a size class.

V: TRBV7-2; size: NA; D: NA; J: TRBJ2-7; DNA: TGTGCCAGCAGCTTAGACGGCGGCTACGAGCAGTACTTC; CDR3: CASSLDGGYEQYF
V: TRBV9; size: NA; D: TRBD2; J: TRBJ2-1; DNA: TGTGCCAGCAGCAAAACTAGCGGGCTCTTCAATGAGCAGTTCTTC; CDR3: CASSKTSGLFNEQFF
V: TRBV7-2; size: NA; D: NA; J: TRBJ1-2; DNA: TGTGCCAGCAGCCCAGGTGCCGGCTACACCTTC; CDR3: CASSPGAGYTF
V: TRBV2; size: NA; D: TRBD2; J: TRBJ2-5; DNA: TGTGCCAGCAGTGCAGCGGGACTAGCGGGCCAAGAGACCCAGTACTTC; CDR3: CASSAAGLAGQETQYF
V: TRBV5-6; size: once; D: TRBD1; J: TRBJ1-2; DNA: TGTGCCAGCAGCTTACAGGGGCTTAGTGGCTACACCTTC; CDR3: CASSLQGLSGYTF
V: TRBV5-4; size: NA; D: NA; J: TRBJ2-7; DNA: TGTGCCAGCAGCTTGGCCGGTGTCTACGAGCAGTACTTC; CDR3: CASSLAGVYEQYF
V: TRBV29-1; size: NA; D: NA; J: TRBJ2-1; DNA: TGCAGCGTCTATGACAGGAGACTCAGCTCCTACAATGAGCAGTTCTTC; CDR3: CSVYDRRLSSYNEQFF
V: TRBV24-1; size: NA; D: NA; J: TRBJ2-3; DNA: TGTGCCACCAGTGGAAGCCCGAAGTATACGCAGTATTTT; CDR3: CATSGSPKYTQYF
V: TRBV5-1; size: NA; D: TRBD2; J: TRBJ2-3; DNA: TGCGCCAGCATGATGAGCGGGGGCACAGATACGCAGTATTTT; CDR3: CASMMSGGTDTQYF
V: TRBV4-2; size: NA; D: NA; J: TRBJ2-5; DNA: TGTGCCAGCAGCCAAAAGCGGGCTAGTGGCCAAGAGACCCAGTACTTC; CDR3: CASSQKRASGQETQYF
V: TRBV7-6; size: once; D: TRBD1; J: TRBJ2-7; DNA: TGTGCCAGCAGCCTAAGGGGACAGGGGGGCTACGAGCAGTACTTC; CDR3: CASSLRGQGGYEQYF
V: TRBV3-1/TRBV3-2; size: NA; D: NA; J: TRBJ1-1; DNA: TGTGCCAGCAGCCAACCGACTTGGGCGGGCACTGAAGCTTTCTTT; CDR3: CASSQPTWAGTEAFF
V: TRBV11-2; size: few; D: NA; J: TRBJ2-7; DNA: TGTGCCAGCAGCTTAGGACGGGTACACGAGCAGTACTTC; CDR3: CASSLGRVHEQYF
V: TRBV7-9; size: NA; D: TRBD1; J: TRBJ1-5; DNA: TGTGCCAGCAGCTTAGGTGACAGGGAGATGGATGATCAGCCCCAGCATTTT; CDR3: CASSLGDREMDDQPQHF
V: TRBV27; size: NA; D: NA; J: TRBJ1-2; DNA: TGTGCCAGCAGTTTATCAGGCAGGCGTAACTATGGCTACACCTTC; CDR3: CASSLSGRRNYGYTF
V: TRBV6-2/TRBV6-3; size: NA; D: NA; J: TRBJ2-2; DNA: TGTGCCAGCAGTTACTCGAGCCGGCTAGCAGTAGGCACCGGGGAGCTGTTTTTT; CDR3: CASSYSSRLAVGTGELFF
V: TRBV5-6; size: NA; D: TRBD2; J: TRBJ2-3; DNA: TGTGCCAGCAGCCCGTTAAGCGGGGCAGGAGATACGCAGTATTTT; CDR3: CASSPLSGAGDTQYF
V: TRBV19; size: NA; D: TRBD1; J: TRBJ1-2; DNA: TGTGCCAGTAAAGACAGGGGGCGACGGAACTATGGCTACACCTTC; CDR3: CASKDRGRRNYGYTF
V: TRBV21-1; size: NA; D: NA; J: TRBJ2-6; DNA: TGTGCCCGACTTGGGACAGAAAGCTCTGGGGCCAACGTCCTGACTTTC; CDR3: CARLGTESSGANVLTF
V: TRBV4-2; size: NA; D: TRBD2; J: TRBJ2-7; DNA: TGTGCCAGCAGCCAAGGAGGTCTAGCGGGGGTCTACGAGCAGTACTTC; CDR3: CASSQGGLAGVYEQYF
V: TRBV14; size: NA; D: NA; J: TRBJ1-1; DNA: TGTGCCAGCAGCAGGTACAGGGAGAACACTGAAGCTTTCTTT; CDR3: CASSRYRENTEAFF
V: TRBV9; size: NA; D: TRBD1; J: TRBJ2-5; DNA: TGTGCCAGCAGCGCCACACAGGGGTCTTGGGAGACCCAGTACTTC; CDR3: CASSATQGSWETQYF
V: TRBV27; size: NA; D: NA; J: TRBJ2-7; DNA: TGTGCCAGCAGTTCAGCGTACTTGTACGAGCAGTACTTC; CDR3: CASSSAYLYEQYF
V: TRBV29-1; size: NA; D: NA; J: TRBJ1-6; DNA: TGCAGCGTTGAATTTGGAGCGTATAATTCACCCCTCCACTTT; CDR3: CSVEFGAYNSPLHF
V: TRBV11-3; size: NA; D: TRBD1; J: TRBJ2-1; DNA: TGTGCCAGCAGCAGGCAGGGGGCTTACAATGAGCAGTTCTTC; CDR3: CASSRQGAYNEQFF
V: TRBV7-9; size: NA; D: NA; J: TRBJ2-3; DNA: TGTGCCAGCAGCTCCCTGGGGGGTCGGTTGGATACGCAGTATTTT; CDR3: CASSSLGGRLDTQYF
V: TRBV27; size: NA; D: NA; J: TRBJ2-7; DNA: TGTGCCAGCAGTTTAGGCCAGTCCTACGAGCAGTACTTC; CDR3: CASSLGQSYEQYF
V: TRBV7-8; size: NA; D: NA; J: TRBJ2-2; DNA: TGTGCCAGCAGCTTATTATCCGGGGAGCTGTTTTTT; CDR3: CASSLLSGELFF